This entry describes one T cell receptor beta chain. This sample is drawn from a study of T cell responses to AZD1222 COVID-19 vaccine. The assay was immunoSEQ multiplex PCR, and TCRdb's table has in-frame clones only and misses some. The sample holds around 120,000 clones, approximately 85% seen once. Germline CDR1 and CDR2: SGHTA and FQGTGA. The V gene end was trimmed by 6 bases and the J gene end by 11 bases; junction bases not matched to a gene: 12. The length of the CDR3 is 14 residues. The sequence came from an adult in good health. The chain carries TRBV7-3 and TRBJ2-1; 8 bases agree with TRBD2. The specimen comprised peripheral blood, sampled on day 0 of AZD1222 vaccination. CDR3 coding DNA: TGTGCCAGCAGACGAACAGCGGGGGACCCCAAGCAGTTCTTC. Residues: CASRRTAGDPKQFF. The full variable domain, rest sourced from reference TRBV7-3 and TRBJ2-1, is GAGVSQTPSNKVTEKGKYVELRCDPISGHTALYWYRQSLGQGPEFLIYFQGTGAADDSGLPNDRFFAVRPEGSVSTLKIQRTERGDSAVYLCASRRTAGDPKQFFGPGTRLTVL.